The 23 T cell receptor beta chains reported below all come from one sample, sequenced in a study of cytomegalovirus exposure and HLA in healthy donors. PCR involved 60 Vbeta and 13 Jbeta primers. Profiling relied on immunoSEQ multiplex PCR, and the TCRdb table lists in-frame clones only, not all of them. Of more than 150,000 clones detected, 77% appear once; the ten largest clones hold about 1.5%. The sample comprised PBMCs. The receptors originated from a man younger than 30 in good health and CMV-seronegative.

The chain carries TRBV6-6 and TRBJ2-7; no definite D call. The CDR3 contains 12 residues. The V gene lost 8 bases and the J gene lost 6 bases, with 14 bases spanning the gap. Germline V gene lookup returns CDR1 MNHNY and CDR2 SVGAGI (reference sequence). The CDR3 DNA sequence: TGTGCCAGCTTGGTGGGTACGGGCGAGCAGTACTTC. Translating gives CASLVGTGEQYF.

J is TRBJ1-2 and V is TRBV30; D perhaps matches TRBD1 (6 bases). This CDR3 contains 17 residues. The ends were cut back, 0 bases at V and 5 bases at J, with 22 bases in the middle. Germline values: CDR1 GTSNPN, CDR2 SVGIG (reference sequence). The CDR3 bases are TGTGCCTGGAGTGTACATATCTGGGCAGGGGAAGAGTATGGCTACACCTTC. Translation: CAWSVHIWAGEEYGYTF.

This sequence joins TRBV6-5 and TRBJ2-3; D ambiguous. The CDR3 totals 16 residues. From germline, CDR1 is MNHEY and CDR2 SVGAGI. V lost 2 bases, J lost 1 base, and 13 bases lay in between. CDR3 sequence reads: CASSYATSPGTDTQYF. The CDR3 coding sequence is TGTGCCAGCAGTTACGCCACATCACCTGGCACAGATACGCAGTATTTT.

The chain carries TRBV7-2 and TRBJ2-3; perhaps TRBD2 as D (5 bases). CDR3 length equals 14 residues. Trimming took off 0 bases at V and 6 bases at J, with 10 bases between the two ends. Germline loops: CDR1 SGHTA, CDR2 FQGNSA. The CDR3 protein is CASSLAGSRDTQYF. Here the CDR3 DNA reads TGTGCCAGCAGCTTAGCGGGGAGTCGGGATACGCAGTATTTT. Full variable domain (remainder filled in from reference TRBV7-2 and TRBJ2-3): GAGVSQSPSNKVTEKGKDVELRCDPISGHTALYWYRQSLGQGLEFLIYFQGNSAPDKSGLPSDRFSAERTGGSVSTLTIQRTQQEDSAVYLCASSLAGSRDTQYFGPGTRLTVL.

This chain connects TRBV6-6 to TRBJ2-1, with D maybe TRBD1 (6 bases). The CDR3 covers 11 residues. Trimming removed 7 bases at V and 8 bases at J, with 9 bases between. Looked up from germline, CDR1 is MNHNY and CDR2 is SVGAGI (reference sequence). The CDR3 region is CASNNRDEQFF. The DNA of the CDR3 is TGTGCCAGCAATAACAGGGATGAGCAGTTCTTC.

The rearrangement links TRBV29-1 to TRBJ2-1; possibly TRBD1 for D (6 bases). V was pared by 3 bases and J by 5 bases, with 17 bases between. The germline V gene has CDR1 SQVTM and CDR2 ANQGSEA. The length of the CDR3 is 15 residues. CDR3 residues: CSVDSTGKVDNEQFF. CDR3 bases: TGCAGCGTTGATTCCACAGGGAAGGTAGACAATGAGCAGTTCTTC.

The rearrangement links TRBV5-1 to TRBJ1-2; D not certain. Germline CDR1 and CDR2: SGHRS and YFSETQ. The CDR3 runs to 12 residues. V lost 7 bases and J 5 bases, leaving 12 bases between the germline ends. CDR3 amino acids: CASGEPDYGYTF. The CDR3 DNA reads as TGCGCCAGCGGGGAGCCGGATTATGGCTACACCTTC.

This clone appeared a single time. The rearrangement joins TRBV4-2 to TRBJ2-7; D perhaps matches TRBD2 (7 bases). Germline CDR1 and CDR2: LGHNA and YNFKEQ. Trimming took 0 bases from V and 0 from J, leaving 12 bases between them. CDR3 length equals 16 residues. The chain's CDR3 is CASSQDRGAPSYEQYF. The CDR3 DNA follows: TGTGCCAGCAGCCAAGATCGGGGGGCCCCCTCCTACGAGCAGTACTTC.

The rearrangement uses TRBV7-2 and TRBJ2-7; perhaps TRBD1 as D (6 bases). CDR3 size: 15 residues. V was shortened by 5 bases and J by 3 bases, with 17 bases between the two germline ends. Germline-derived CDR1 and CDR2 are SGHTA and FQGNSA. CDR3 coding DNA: TGTGCCAGCAGCAGCACAGGGCATACACACTACGAGCAGTACTTC. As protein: CASSSTGHTHYEQYF.

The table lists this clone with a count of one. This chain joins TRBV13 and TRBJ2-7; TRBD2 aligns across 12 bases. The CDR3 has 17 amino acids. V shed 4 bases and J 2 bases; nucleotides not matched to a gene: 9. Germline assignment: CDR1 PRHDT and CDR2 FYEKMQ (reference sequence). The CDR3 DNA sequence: TGTGCCAGCAGCTCTACCGGGACTAGCGGGTTTCCCTACGAGCAGTACTTC. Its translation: CASSSTGTSGFPYEQYF.

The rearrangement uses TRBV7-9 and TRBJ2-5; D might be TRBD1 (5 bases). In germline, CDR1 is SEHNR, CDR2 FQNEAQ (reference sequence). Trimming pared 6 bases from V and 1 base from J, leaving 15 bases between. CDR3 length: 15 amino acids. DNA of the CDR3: TGTGCCAGCAGATCCCCGACAGAGATCCAAGAGACCCAGTACTTC. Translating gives CASRSPTEIQETQYF.

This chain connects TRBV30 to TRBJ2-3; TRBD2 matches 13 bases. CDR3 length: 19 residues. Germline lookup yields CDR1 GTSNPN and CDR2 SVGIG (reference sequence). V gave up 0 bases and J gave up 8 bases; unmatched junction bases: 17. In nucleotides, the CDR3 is TGTGCCTGGAGTGTACTTGACGGGAATGGACTAGCGGGAGAGGGTACGCAGTATTTT. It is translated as CAWSVLDGNGLAGEGTQYF.

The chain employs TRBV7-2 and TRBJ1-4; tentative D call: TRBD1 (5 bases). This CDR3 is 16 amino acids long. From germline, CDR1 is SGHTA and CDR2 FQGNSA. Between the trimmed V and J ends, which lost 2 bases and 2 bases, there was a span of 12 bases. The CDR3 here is CASSLTGGFTNEKLFF. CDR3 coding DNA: TGTGCCAGCAGCTTAACGGGGGGATTCACTAATGAAAAACTGTTTTTT.

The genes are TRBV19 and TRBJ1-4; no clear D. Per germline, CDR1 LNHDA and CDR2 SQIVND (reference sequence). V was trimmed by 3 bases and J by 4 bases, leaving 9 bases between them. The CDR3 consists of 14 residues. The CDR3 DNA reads TGTGCCAGTAGTATTGGTCAGAATAATGAAAAACTGTTTTTT. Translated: CASSIGQNNEKLFF.

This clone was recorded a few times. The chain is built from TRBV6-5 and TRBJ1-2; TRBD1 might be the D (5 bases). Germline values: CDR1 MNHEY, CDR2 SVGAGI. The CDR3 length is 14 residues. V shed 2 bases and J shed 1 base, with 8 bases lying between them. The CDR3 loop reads CASSYRGVNYGYTF. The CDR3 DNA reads TGTGCCAGCAGTTACCGGGGGGTTAACTATGGCTACACCTTC.

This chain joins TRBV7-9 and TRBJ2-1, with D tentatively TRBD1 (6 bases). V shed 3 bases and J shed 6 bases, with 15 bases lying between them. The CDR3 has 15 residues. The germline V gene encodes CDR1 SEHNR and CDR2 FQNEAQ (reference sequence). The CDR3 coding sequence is TGTGCCAGCAGCTTCCAGGGGAGTAACGTCAATGAGCAGTTCTTC. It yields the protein CASSFQGSNVNEQFF.

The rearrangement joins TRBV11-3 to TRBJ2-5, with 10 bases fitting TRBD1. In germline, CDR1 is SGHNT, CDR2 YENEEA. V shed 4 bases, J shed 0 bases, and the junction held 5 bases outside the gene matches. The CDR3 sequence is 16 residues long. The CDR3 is CASSYRGQGHQETQYF. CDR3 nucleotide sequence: TGTGCCAGCAGCTACCGGGGACAGGGGCACCAAGAGACCCAGTACTTC.

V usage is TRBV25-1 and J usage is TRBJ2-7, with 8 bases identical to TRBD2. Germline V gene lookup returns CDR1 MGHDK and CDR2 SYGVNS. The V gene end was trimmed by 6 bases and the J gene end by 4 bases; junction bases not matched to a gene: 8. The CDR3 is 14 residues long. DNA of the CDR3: TGTGCCAGCAGGAAGGGGACTAGTCCTTACGAGCAGTACTTC. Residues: CASRKGTSPYEQYF.

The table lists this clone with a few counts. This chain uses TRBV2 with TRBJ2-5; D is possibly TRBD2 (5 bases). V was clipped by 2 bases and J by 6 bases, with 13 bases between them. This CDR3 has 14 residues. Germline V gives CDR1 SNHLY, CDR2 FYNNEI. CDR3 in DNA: TGTGCCAGCAGTGAACGGGATCATCGGAAGACCCAGTACTTC. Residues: CASSERDHRKTQYF.

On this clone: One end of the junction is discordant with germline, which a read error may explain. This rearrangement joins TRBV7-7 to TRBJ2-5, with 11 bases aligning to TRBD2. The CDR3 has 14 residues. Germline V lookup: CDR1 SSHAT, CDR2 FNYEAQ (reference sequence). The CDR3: CASSLAGGGETQYF. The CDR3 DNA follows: TGTGCTAGCAGCTTAGCGGGAGGGGGAGAGACCCAGTACTTC.

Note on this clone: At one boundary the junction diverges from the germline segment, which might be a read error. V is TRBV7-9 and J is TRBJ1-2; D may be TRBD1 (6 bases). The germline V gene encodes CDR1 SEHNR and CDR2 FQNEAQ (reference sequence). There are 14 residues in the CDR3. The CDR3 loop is CSSSLVVQGHGYTF. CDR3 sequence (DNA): TGTTCCAGCAGCTTAGTTGTCCAGGGGCATGGCTACACCTTC.

The CDR3 DNA reads as TGTGCCAGCACTAGCCGAGGGAACACTGAAGCTTTCTTT. Protein product: CASTSRGNTEAFF. The chain couples TRBV6-5 to TRBJ1-1; D call uncertain. CDR1 is MNHEY, CDR2 SVGAGI, per germline. The CDR3 consists of 13 residues. V was shortened by 7 bases and J by 1 base, with 10 bases between the two germline ends.

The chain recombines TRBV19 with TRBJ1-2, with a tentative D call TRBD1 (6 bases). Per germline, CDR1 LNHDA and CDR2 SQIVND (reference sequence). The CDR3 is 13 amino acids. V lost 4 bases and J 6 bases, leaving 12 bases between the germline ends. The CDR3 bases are TGTGCCAGTAGTAAATTGGCAGGGGATGGCTACACCTTC. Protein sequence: CASSKLAGDGYTF.